Described below is a single TCR beta chain sequence and its context. Its matching antigen is unknown. The sample comes from a study of T cells in localized non-small cell lung cancer. Study outcomes and limitations: Tumor showed lower T cell clonality than uninvolved adjacent lung, where it was highest. Adjacent lung held a median roughly 50 of the top 100 tumor clones. A single tumor region was sequenced, leaving heterogeneity possible. Increased T cell density in blood showed an association with longer overall survival.

The germline V and J ends were trimmed by 10 bases and 5 bases, with 16 bases remaining between them. Germline CDR1 reads LNHDA; CDR2 reads SQIVND (reference sequence). CDR3 size: 13 residues. The repertoire was sequenced with immunoSEQ multiplex PCR; TCRdb's copy has only in-frame clones and lacks some. Altogether some 52,000 clones are present, around three quarters being singletons, with the ten largest covering roughly 4%. The material was PBMCs, obtained before any cancer treatment. The sequence was collected from a woman aged 35 to 75 with stage II lung adenocarcinoma. V usage is TRBV19 and J usage is TRBJ2-3, with TRBD1 as a possible D gene (5 bases). The CDR3 here is CATSGQGIDTQYF. The CDR3 region has the DNA TGTGCCACCTCCGGGCAGGGAATAGATACGCAGTATTTT. Full variable domain (outside the CDR3, taken from reference TRBV19 and TRBJ2-3): DGGITQSPKYLFRKEGQNVTLSCEQNLNHDAMYWYRQDPGQGLRLIYYSQIVNDFQKGDIAEGYSVSREKKESFPLTVTSAQKNPTAFYLCATSGQGIDTQYFGPGTRLTVL.